This note documents a single T cell receptor beta chain sequence. Its antigen is unidentified. The entry originates in a study of OX40 agonist ivuxolimab in advanced cancers. Study details: The treatment was a fully human IgG2 OX40 agonist, ivuxolimab.

Study-level findings and limits: At 0.1 to 3.0 mg/kg, clonal expansion of CD4+ and CD8+ blood T cells had occurred by week 6. No determination was made of the antigen specificity of the expanded peripheral T cells.

Trimming took 0 bases from V and 4 from J, leaving 7 bases between them. CDR1 and CDR2 (germline): MNHNS, SASEGT. CDR3 length: 13 amino acids. The method was immunoSEQ multiplex PCR; TCRdb's version includes in-frame clones alone and lacks a portion of them. This sample has 90,000 to 150,000 clones, with roughly nine tenths found just once. This clonotype was obtained from an adult with an advanced solid tumor such as melanoma, head and neck, liver or kidney cancer. This rearrangement joins TRBV6-1 to TRBJ2-7; D ambiguous. Sequenced here: CD4+ or CD8+ T cells sorted from blood, sampled in a trial of the OX40 agonist ivuxolimab. Written as DNA, the CDR3 is TGTGCCAGCAGTGAAGCCGCTAAATACGAGCAGTACTTC. As protein: CASSEAAKYEQYF.